These T cell receptor beta chains were read from a single sample in a study of beta chain features in type 1 diabetes. Only in-frame clones appear in the TCRdb table, and some are missing; sequencing was by immunoSEQ multiplex PCR. Of about 160,000 clones listed, 7% to 9% were seen once; the top ten hold approximately 0.54%. The specimen was central memory CD4+ T cells from blood. The origin of the receptors is a man younger than 35 with type 1 diabetes. Each CDR3 is given with its conserved first and last residue. Each record gives: V gene, D gene, J gene, clone size, CDR3 protein, CDR3 DNA. A D gene is named only where the DNA matches it firmly. Size tells how often a clone was seen (once, few, many) or the class of an expanded clone, and some rows leave it out.

>TRBV28|.|TRBJ1-2|.
CASSLNGPNYGYTF
TGTGCCAGCAGTTTAAATGGCCCCAACTATGGCTACACCTTC
>TRBV11-2|TRBD1|TRBJ1-5|many
CASSVDRGHNQPQHF
TGTGCCAGCTCCGTCGACAGGGGTCACAATCAGCCCCAGCATTTT
>TRBV4-2|.|TRBJ1-2|few
CASSYDRNYGYTF
TGTGCCAGCAGCTATGACAGGAACTATGGCTACACCTTC
>TRBV4-3|.|TRBJ1-1|few
CASSQDTGPNTEAFF
TGCGCCAGCAGCCAAGATACAGGGCCGAACACTGAAGCTTTCTTT
>TRBV2|.|TRBJ2-2|few
CASTQYGTSNTGELFF
TGTGCCAGCACCCAATATGGGACTTCGAACACCGGGGAGCTGTTTTTT
>TRBV7-6|TRBD1|TRBJ2-3|.
CASSSGQGTDTQYF
TGTGCCAGCAGCTCCGGACAGGGTACAGATACGCAGTATTTT
>TRBV6-5|.|TRBJ1-4|few
CASSYWGANEKLFF
TGTGCCAGCAGTTACTGGGGGGCTAATGAAAAACTGTTTTTT
>TRBV5-1|TRBD2|TRBJ2-1|few
CASSLYSGSIDNEQFF
TGCGCCAGCAGCTTGTATAGCGGGAGTATAGACAATGAGCAGTTCTTC
>TRBV30|TRBD1|TRBJ2-2|.
CARQPGTGGPGELFF
TGTGCCAGACAACCCGGGACAGGGGGCCCCGGGGAGCTGTTTTTT
>TRBV18|TRBD1|TRBJ1-1|few
CASSTGGDTEAFF
TGTGCCAGCTCAACAGGGGGGGATACTGAAGCTTTCTTT